This TCR beta chain was obtained from a study of shared clonotypes between healthy human individuals. Splitting of each subset's genomic DNA was done evenly across several immunoSEQ plates. This table comes from immunoSEQ multiplex PCR, and its TCRdb copy is limited to in-frame clones, with some not included. The table records approximately 2.5 million clones, roughly 93% of them present only once. The germline V and J ends were trimmed by 5 bases and 2 bases, with 15 bases remaining between them. The germline V gene encodes CDR1 LNHDA and CDR2 SQIVND (reference sequence). The CDR3 is 15 amino acids.

The chain employs TRBV19 and TRBJ1-2; D ambiguous. This receptor was taken from a man younger than 35 in good health. Some clones in this sample may be carry-over from other donors' samples. Sequencing input: naive CD4+ T cells from PBMCs. Subset indicated: CD45RA+ positively selected. The CDR3 nucleotides read TGTGCCAGTAGTCTACCCTCCGGGCCCAACTATGGCTACACCTTC. Amino acids: CASSLPSGPNYGYTF.